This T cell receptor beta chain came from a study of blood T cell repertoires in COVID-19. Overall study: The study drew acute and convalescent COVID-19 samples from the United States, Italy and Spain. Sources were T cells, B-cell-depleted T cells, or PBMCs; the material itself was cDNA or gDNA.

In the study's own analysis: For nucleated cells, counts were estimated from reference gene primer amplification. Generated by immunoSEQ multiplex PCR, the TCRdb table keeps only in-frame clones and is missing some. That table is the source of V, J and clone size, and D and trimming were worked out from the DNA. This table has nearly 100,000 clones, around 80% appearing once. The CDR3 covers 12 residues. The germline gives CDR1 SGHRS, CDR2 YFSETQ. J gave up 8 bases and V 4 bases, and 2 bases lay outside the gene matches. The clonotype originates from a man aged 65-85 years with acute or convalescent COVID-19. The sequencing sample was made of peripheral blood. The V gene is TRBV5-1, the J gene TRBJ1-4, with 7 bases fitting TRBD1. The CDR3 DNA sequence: TGCGCCAGCAGCACGGACAGGGAAAAACTGTTTTTT. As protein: CASSTDREKLFF.